These T cell receptor beta chains were read from a single sample in a study of post-analysis software for immune sequencing data. TCRdb used MiXCR to reprocess the PCR reads, holding one entry per CDR3 protein. The profile covers approximately 770,000 distinct CDR3 sequences, with approximately 44% appearing a single time and roughly 5% taken by the ten largest. Input material: blood. All receptors derive from a girl under 18 with multiple sclerosis. CDR3s include the opening cysteine and the closing phenylalanine or tryptophan. The D gene is left open where the match is weak. Size values are once, few and many counts, or a class for expanded clones, and some rows have none.

.	.	TRBV9	TRBJ1-1	TGTGCCAGCAGCATCAGGGCTGGCACTGAAGCTTTCTTT	CASSIRAGTEAFF
once	TRBD2	TRBV5-1	TRBJ2-4	TGCGCCAGCAGTTTCGGGACTAGCGGCTACGGGCAGTACTTC	CASSFGTSGYGQYF
.	.	TRBV9	TRBJ2-3	TGTGCCAGCAGCTTTCCGGACTTGACGGGCACAGATACGCAGTATTTT	CASSFPDLTGTDTQYF
.	TRBD1	TRBV9	TRBJ2-7	TGTGCCAGCAGCACCGGGACAGTAGCCTACGAGCAGTACTTC	CASSTGTVAYEQYF
once	.	TRBV30	TRBJ2-7	TGTGCCTGGAGTGCAGGAGGGTACGAGCAGTACTTC	CAWSAGGYEQYF
.	.	TRBV2	TRBJ2-7	TGTGCCAGCAGGGTCGTAGTGGGCTACGAACAGTACTTC	CASRVVVGYEQYF
few	TRBD1	TRBV20-1	TRBJ1-2	TGCAGTGCTAGAGGACAGGGGGCGTATGGCTACACCTTC	CSARGQGAYGYTF
.	TRBD2	TRBV12-3/TRBV12-4	TRBJ2-3	TGTGCCAGCAGCCCTACTAGCGCCCGAGGTACAGATACGCAGTATTTT	CASSPTSARGTDTQYF
once	TRBD1	TRBV5-1	TRBJ1-4	TGCGCCAGCAGCCCGGGACAGGGGCGTGGCACTGAAAAACTGTTTTTT	CASSPGQGRGTEKLFF
.	TRBD1	TRBV7-8	TRBJ2-7	TGTGCCTGTTCGGGCAGGGGGTTTCTTCTCGAGCAGTACTTC	CACSGRGFLLEQYF
.	.	TRBV30	TRBJ2-5	TGTGCCTGGAGTGTACCCGCTACCGGACAAGAGACCCAGTACTTC	CAWSVPATGQETQYF
few	.	TRBV29-1	TRBJ2-5	TGCAGCGCTTGGGCAGAAGAGACCCAGTACTTC	CSAWAEETQYF
.	.	TRBV3-1	TRBJ2-3	TGTGCCAGCAGCCCCCGGGACTGGATCACAGATACGCAGTATTTT	CASSPRDWITDTQYF
.	TRBD1	TRBV12-3/TRBV12-4	TRBJ1-4	TGTGCCGGCAGTCTAGAGGGGACAGGGGGAAATGAAAAACTGTTTTTT	CAGSLEGTGGNEKLFF
.	TRBD1	TRBV7-9	TRBJ1-1	TGTGCCAGCAGCACCCGACAGGGGAGGGTAGGGGAAGCTTTCTTT	CASSTRQGRVGEAFF
.	TRBD2	TRBV14	TRBJ2-7	TGTGCCAGCAGTCAACCAACTAGCGCCTCCTACGAGCAGTACTTC	CASSQPTSASYEQYF
.	.	TRBV4-2	TRBJ2-6	TGTGCCAGCAGCCAAGTGGACTCCTCGACGGACGGGGCCAACGTCCTGACTTTC	CASSQVDSSTDGANVLTF
few	.	TRBV12-3/TRBV12-4	TRBJ2-7	TGTGCCAGCAGATCACAATACCCTTCCTACGAGCAGTACTTC	CASRSQYPSYEQYF
few	TRBD1	TRBV29-1	TRBJ2-7	TGCAGCGTTGAGACCGGGACAGACTACGAGCAGTACTTC	CSVETGTDYEQYF
.	TRBD2	TRBV2	TRBJ2-7	TGTGCCAGCAGAACCGGACTAGCGACAACCTACGAGCAGTACTTC	CASRTGLATTYEQYF
.	.	TRBV27	TRBJ1-2	TGTGCCAGCAGTTCGAAAAGCCGGGACAACTTCTATGGCTACACCTTC	CASSSKSRDNFYGYTF
.	.	TRBV24-1	TRBJ2-4	TGTGCCACCAGTGCGCAAAACATTCAGTACTTC	CATSAQNIQYF
.	.	TRBV29-1	TRBJ1-1	TGCAGCGTTGAGGCTTTGGTCGGGGGGCTCTGGGGCACTGAAGCTTTCTTT	CSVEALVGGLWGTEAFF
few	TRBD2	TRBV7-6	TRBJ2-7	TGTGCCAGCAGCTTAGCCCAAGCGCGACTAGCGGGATATAGGGAGCAGTACTTC	CASSLAQARLAGYREQYF
.	.	TRBV9	TRBJ2-3	TGTGCCAGCAGCTTCCGGGACCATAACACAGATACGCAGTATTTT	CASSFRDHNTDTQYF
.	.	TRBV25-1	TRBJ2-5	TGTGCCAGTGCGGAGGTTAGCGAGACCCAGTACTTC	CASAEVSETQYF
.	TRBD1	TRBV12-3/TRBV12-4	TRBJ1-2	TGTGCCAGCAGGCTCACCGGTAGGGACAGGGGCCGCTACACCTTC	CASRLTGRDRGRYTF
.	.	TRBV28	TRBJ2-7	TGTGCCAGCAGTTTACAAGTCGGCGAGCAGTACTTC	CASSLQVGEQYF
.	.	TRBV20-1	TRBJ2-1	TGCAGTGCTAGAGTGGACACCTCCTACAATGAGCAGTTCTTC	CSARVDTSYNEQFF
.	.	TRBV14	TRBJ2-4	TGTGCCAGCAGTCGACAGGGAGGCCCAGCAGAGGACATTCAGTACTTC	CASSRQGGPAEDIQYF
few	.	TRBV7-8	TRBJ1-5	TGTGCCAGCAGCTCGAATAACAATCAGCCCCAGCATTTT	CASSSNNNQPQHF
.	TRBD2	TRBV4-3	TRBJ2-3	TGCGCCAGCAGCCAATCTCCTGGACTAGCGGGAGCAACAGATACGCAGTATTTT	CASSQSPGLAGATDTQYF
once	.	TRBV10-3	TRBJ2-3	TGTGCCATTGGTTTGGAGTTGGGCACAGATACGCAGTATTTT	CAIGLELGTDTQYF
.	.	TRBV20-1	TRBJ2-1	TGCAGTGCTAGAGAATCGGCAACTGAGCAGTTCTTC	CSARESATEQFF
once	TRBD1	TRBV6-6	TRBJ1-5	TGTGCCAGCAGTTACCAAGTAGGACAGGGTGTATTTCAGCCCCAGCATTTT	CASSYQVGQGVFQPQHF
few	TRBD1	TRBV5-6	TRBJ2-7	TGTGCCAGCACCTCCGGGACAGGCTACGAGCAGTACTTC	CASTSGTGYEQYF
.	.	TRBV18	TRBJ2-3	TGTGCCAGCTCACCAGTAGCGAGCACAGATACGCAGTATTTT	CASSPVASTDTQYF
.	.	TRBV21-1	TRBJ2-7	TGTGCCAGCAGCAGACAAACTAGCGGCCGGCGGATATCCTACGAGCAGTACTTC	CASSRQTSGRRISYEQYF
once	.	TRBV20-1	TRBJ1-4	TGCAGTGCTAGGCCCAGTTTCGAAAAACTGTTTTTT	CSARPSFEKLFF
.	TRBD2	TRBV20-1	TRBJ2-1	TGCAGTGCTCAAGGGCTAGCGGGTTGGGGTGAGCAGTTCTTC	CSAQGLAGWGEQFF
.	.	TRBV29-1	TRBJ2-2	TGCAGCGTTTGGCGCGCCGGGGAGCTGTTTTTT	CSVWRAGELFF
few	.	TRBV6-5	TRBJ2-3	TGTGCCAGCAGTCCAGATCGGGATACGCAGTATTTT	CASSPDRDTQYF
once	.	TRBV7-2	TRBJ2-7	TGTGCCAGCAGGAAAGCGTTCGCGTACGAGCAGTACTTC	CASRKAFAYEQYF
few	.	TRBV5-5	TRBJ2-3	TGTGCCAGCAGCTTGTCTAGCGCGACGACAGATACGCAGTATTTT	CASSLSSATTDTQYF
.	.	TRBV20-1	TRBJ2-5	TGCAGTGCTAGTAGTAGCGGTAACCTACAAGAGACCCAGTACTTC	CSASSSGNLQETQYF
few	TRBD1	TRBV6-5	TRBJ1-2	TGTGCCAGCAGGTTCCGGGACAGGGGCTATGGCTACACCTTC	CASRFRDRGYGYTF
.	.	TRBV6-1	TRBJ1-1	TGTGCCAGCAGTACAGGGTCGAACACTGAAGCTTTCTTT	CASSTGSNTEAFF
few	TRBD1	TRBV6-1	TRBJ2-3	TGTGCCAGCAATTTGGGACAGGGGAGCACAGATACGCAGTATTTT	CASNLGQGSTDTQYF
.	TRBD2	TRBV20-1	TRBJ2-1	TGCAGTGCTAGGGTAGCGGGAGTGAGGAATGAGCAGTTCTTC	CSARVAGVRNEQFF
.	TRBD2	TRBV10-3	TRBJ2-7	TGTGCCATCATGAGGGGAGGCGGGAGGGGCTACGAGCAGTACTTC	CAIMRGGGRGYEQYF
.	TRBD1	TRBV7-9	TRBJ2-7	TGTGCCAGCAGTACAGGGGGACAGCGAACCTACGAGCAGTACTTC	CASSTGGQRTYEQYF
few	.	TRBV20-1	TRBJ2-1	TGCAGTGCTAACCAGCCCTACAATGAGCAGTTCTTC	CSANQPYNEQFF
.	.	TRBV5-5	TRBJ1-2	TGTGCCAGCAGATTGGGAGGGAATGGCTACACCTTC	CASRLGGNGYTF
once	TRBD1	TRBV6-2/TRBV6-3	TRBJ1-1	TGTGCCAGCAGTTATATCGGGACAGGGAGCATGAACACTGAAGCTTTCTTT	CASSYIGTGSMNTEAFF
many	.	TRBV7-2	TRBJ2-7	TGTGCCAGCAGCTTGGGCCACAGGAGCTCCTACGAGCAGTACTTC	CASSLGHRSSYEQYF
few	.	TRBV29-1	TRBJ2-7	TGCAGCGTCCCTGTAGGGGGAACTAGCATCTACGAGCAGTACTTC	CSVPVGGTSIYEQYF
few	TRBD2	TRBV5-1	TRBJ2-7	TGCGCCAGCAGCATGGGGCTAGCGGGCGCGACCTACGAGCAGTACTTC	CASSMGLAGATYEQYF
.	TRBD1	TRBV2	TRBJ2-7	TGTGCCAGCAGTGAAGCGCGGACAGGCTCGGCCGAGCAGTACTTC	CASSEARTGSAEQYF